Listed here are 21 T cell receptor beta chains from one sample, sequenced in a study of T-cell memory formation after mild COVID-19. MiXCR, run by TCRdb on the 5' RACE reads, gives a single entry per CDR3 protein. Of 500,000 to 650,000 distinct CDR3 sequences listed, about 20% are singletons. Sequenced: PBMCs or a T cell subset sorted from them (not recorded which). The receptor source for this set is an adult woman who had mild COVID-19 (a few samples of this study predate the infection). Cell type and time point are not known.

The chain has TRBV6-2 or TRBV6-3 and TRBJ2-1; TRBD2 agrees at 13 bases. V gave up 4 bases and J gave up 9 bases; unmatched junction bases: 12. Germline lookup yields CDR1 MNHEY and CDR2 SVGEGT. The CDR3 is 17 residues long. CDR3 amino acids: CASSWNPTGTSGAEQFF. Written as DNA, the CDR3 is TGTGCCAGCAGTTGGAACCCTACCGGGACTAGCGGGGCTGAGCAGTTCTTC.

The sample holds many counts of this clonotype. J is TRBJ2-7 and V is TRBV20-1, with D possibly matching TRBD1 (5 bases). The V end was cut by 3 bases, the J end by 3 bases, with 18 bases between. The CDR3 is made up of 15 amino acids. The germline CDR1 and CDR2 sequences are DFQATT and SNEGSKA (reference sequence). The CDR3 DNA reads TGCAGTGCTAGCGACAGAGAGAAGAAAAACTACGAGCAGTACTTC. Translating gives CSASDREKKNYEQYF.

The V gene is TRBV9, the J gene TRBJ2-7, with 7 positions matching TRBD2. The V gene's germline CDR1 is SGDLS and CDR2 YYNGEE. After removal of 3 bases from V and 3 bases from J, the junction contained 3 bases not matched to a gene. This CDR3 contains 13 residues. DNA for the CDR3: TGTGCCAGCAGCGCGAGCGGGAACTACGAGCAGTACTTC. It translates to CASSASGNYEQYF.

The chain uses TRBV25-1 and TRBJ2-7, with a possible D match to TRBD1 (6 bases). The ends were cut back, 1 base at V and 6 bases at J, with 16 bases in the middle. CDR1 is MGHDK and CDR2 is SYGVNS in the germline V gene. CDR3 size: 15 residues. CDR3 nucleotides: TGTGCCAGCAGTGAATGGGAACAGGGAGCAGGCGAGCAGTACTTC. Its protein product is CASSEWEQGAGEQYF.

The CDR3 loop reads CASSPGQGGIYGYTF. The CDR3 nucleotides read TGTGCCAGCAGCCCCGGACAGGGTGGCATCTATGGCTACACCTTC. This chain links TRBV12-3 or TRBV12-4 with TRBJ1-2; 8 bases align to TRBD1. V shed 6 bases, J shed 4 bases, and the junction held 10 bases outside the gene matches. This CDR3 has 15 amino acids.

To note about this clonotype: One end of the junction fails to match germline, which may point to a read error. The chain combines TRBV6-2 or TRBV6-3 with TRBJ2-7, with TRBD2 identical over 9 bases. Looked up from germline, CDR1 is MNHEY and CDR2 is SVGEGT. The CDR3 spans 17 residues. CDR3 DNA sequence: TGTGCAAGCACCGAGATACCTGATAGCGGGGGAACCTACGAGCAGTACTTC. It translates to CASTEIPDSGGTYEQYF.

The gene calls are TRBV7-9 and TRBJ2-7; possibly TRBD2 for D (5 bases). There are 15 residues in the CDR3. V dropped 5 bases and J dropped 5 bases, with 19 bases sitting between them. In germline, CDR1 is SEHNR, CDR2 FQNEAQ (reference sequence). The CDR3 nucleotides read TGTGCCAGCAGCCCTAGGAGACCTCTAGCAAACGAGCAGTACTTC. Protein: CASSPRRPLANEQYF.

V and J are TRBV12-3 or TRBV12-4 and TRBJ1-1; 8 nucleotides agree with TRBD1. There are 13 residues in the CDR3. V was pared by 6 bases and J by 5 bases, with 5 bases of the junction left unmatched. The CDR3 nucleotides read TGTGCCAGCAGGTCGACAGGGGAAACTGAAGCTTTCTTT. This codes for CASRSTGETEAFF.

This chain links TRBV9 with TRBJ2-1; tentative D call: TRBD1 (5 bases). The V end lost 2 bases, the J end lost 6 bases, and 12 bases lay between the germline ends. Germline V gene data show CDR1 as SGDLS and CDR2 as YYNGEE. There are 14 residues in the CDR3. Here the CDR3 reads CASSVGSRVNEQFF. The CDR3 DNA follows: TGTGCCAGCAGCGTTGGGTCCAGGGTCAATGAGCAGTTCTTC.

Only a few counts were recorded for this clonotype. This sequence joins TRBV7-9 and TRBJ2-1, with D perhaps matching TRBD1 (5 bases). In germline, CDR1 is SEHNR, CDR2 FQNEAQ (reference sequence). V was shortened by 2 bases and J by 0 bases, with 14 bases between the two germline ends. The CDR3 sequence is 17 residues long. CDR3 region: CASSLYLGVSSYNEQFF. Here the CDR3 DNA reads TGTGCCAGCAGCTTATATTTAGGGGTCAGCTCCTACAATGAGCAGTTCTTC.

The CDR3 DNA sequence: TGTGCCACCAGTGATTGGAGGCAGGGGGCCGGTCAGCCCCAGCATTTT. Amino acid sequence: CATSDWRQGAGQPQHF. The rearrangement uses TRBV24-1 and TRBJ1-5, with TRBD1 matching 8 bases. The trim removed 2 bases at V and 6 bases at J, leaving 8 bases unmatched. Per germline, CDR1 KGHDR and CDR2 SFDVKD. The CDR3 covers 16 residues.

V and J are TRBV2 and TRBJ2-1, with 11 bases identical to TRBD1. V shed 5 bases and J 7 bases; nucleotides not matched to a gene: 10. Germline CDR1 is SNHLY and CDR2 is FYNNEI. This CDR3 spans 16 amino acids. DNA of the CDR3: TGTGCCAGCAGTTCCCTCGGAGGGACAGGGGGTAATGAGCAGTTCTTC. Translation gives CASSSLGGTGGNEQFF. The full variable domain, rest sourced from reference TRBV2 and TRBJ2-1, is EPEVTQTPSHQVTQMGQEVILRCVPISNHLYFYWYRQILGQKVEFLVSFYNNEISEKSEIFDDQFSVERPDGSNFTLKIRSTKLEDSAMYFCASSSLGGTGGNEQFFGPGTRLTVL.

This clonotype was seen ten or more times. The J gene is TRBJ2-1, the V gene TRBV24-1; no clear D gene. CDR1 and CDR2 (germline): KGHDR, SFDVKD. V lost 5 bases to trimming and J lost 1 base, with 11 bases between them. CDR3 length equals 15 residues. The CDR3 DNA reads as TGTGCCACCAGTGTGTCGGGCCTATCCTACAATGAGCAGTTCTTC. It specifies CATSVSGLSYNEQFF.

The sample holds a few counts of this clonotype. The rearrangement joins TRBV2 to TRBJ2-7; 7 bases are a match to TRBD1. J lost 3 bases, V lost 5 bases, and 7 bases had no gene match. CDR1 SNHLY and CDR2 FYNNEI come from the germline V gene. The CDR3 loop spans 14 amino acids. CDR3 DNA: TGTGCCAGCAGTTCCGGGACAGTTTTCTACGAGCAGTACTTC. This translates into CASSSGTVFYEQYF.

J is TRBJ1-1 and V is TRBV11-3, with 7 positions matching TRBD1. The CDR3 is 17 residues long. The J segment lost 5 bases and the V segment lost 5 bases, leaving 17 bases of the junction unmatched. The germline V gene has CDR1 SGHNT and CDR2 YENEEA. CDR3 DNA sequence: TGTGCCAGCAGCCCGCCGGACAGGACCATTGGAAAGACTGAAGCTTTCTTT. It is translated as CASSPPDRTIGKTEAFF.

This clonotype appeared a few times. The CDR3 DNA follows: TGCGCCAGCAGCCTACCCGGGACAGGGGGCGTTACGCAGTATTTT. Amino acids: CASSLPGTGGVTQYF. This sequence joins TRBV5-1 and TRBJ2-3; 12 bases match TRBD1. This CDR3 region has 15 residues. Germline assignment: CDR1 SGHRS and CDR2 YFSETQ. The junction had 8 bases not matched to a gene; V was cut back by 4 bases and J by 8 bases.

This clonotype was counted a few times. The V call is TRBV15, the J call TRBJ1-1, with no clear D. Between the trimmed V and J ends, which lost 1 base and 4 bases, there was a span of 7 bases. Germline lookup yields CDR1 LNHNV and CDR2 YYDKDF (reference sequence). The CDR3 covers 13 residues. CDR3 nucleotides: TGTGCCACCAGCAGAGCGGACGGCACTGAAGCTTTCTTT. This encodes CATSRADGTEAFF.

The chain has TRBV20-1 and TRBJ1-3; no definite D call. CDR3 size: 13 residues. CDR1 and CDR2 (germline): DFQATT, SNEGSKA (reference sequence). The ends were cut back, 5 bases at V and 3 bases at J, with 11 bases in the middle. This CDR3 reads CSAEVFGGNTIYF. The CDR3 DNA follows: TGCAGTGCTGAGGTTTTCGGTGGAAACACCATATATTTT.

Only a few counts were recorded for this clonotype. The CDR3 DNA sequence: TGTGCCAGCAGTGGTTTGGGGTTCTTAAGCTACACCTTC. It is translated as CASSGLGFLSYTF. The gene calls are TRBV12-3 or TRBV12-4 and TRBJ1-2, with D unclear. The length of the CDR3 is 13 residues. The ends were cut back, 5 bases at V and 9 bases at J, with 16 bases in the middle.

The CDR3 sequence is CASSFSSGGATDTQYF. Written as DNA, the CDR3 is TGTGCCAGCAGCTTCAGTAGCGGGGGGGCCACAGATACGCAGTATTTT. The rearrangement joins TRBV11-2 to TRBJ2-3, with 11 bases matching TRBD2. Germline V CDR1 and CDR2: SGHAT, FQNNGV. The CDR3 runs 16 residues. With 3 bases clipped from V and 2 bases from J, the junction kept 4 bases outside the gene matches.

DNA of the CDR3: TGTGCCAGCAGCTTAGAGGGGAGGCGGGTGTCGGGGGAGACCCAGTACTTC. As protein: CASSLEGRRVSGETQYF. This rearrangement joins TRBV7-8 to TRBJ2-5, with a tentative D call TRBD2 (6 bases). The CDR3 spans 17 residues. Deletions cut 1 base from V and 5 bases from J, with 20 bases between. In germline, CDR1 is SGHVS, CDR2 FQNEAQ.